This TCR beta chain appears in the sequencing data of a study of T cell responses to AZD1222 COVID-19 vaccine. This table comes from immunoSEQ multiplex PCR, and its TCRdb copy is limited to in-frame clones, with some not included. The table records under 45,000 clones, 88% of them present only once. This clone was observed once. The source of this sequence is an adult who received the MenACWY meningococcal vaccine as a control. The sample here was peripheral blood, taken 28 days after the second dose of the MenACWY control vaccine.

The CDR3 nucleotides read TGTGCCAGCAGCCTCGACTCCGCGGGGCAGTATTTT. Protein: CASSLDSAGQYF. This rearrangement joins TRBV14 to TRBJ2-3; D may be TRBD2 (5 bases). V lost 4 bases and J 11 bases, leaving 13 bases between the germline ends. This CDR3 region has 12 residues. CDR1 and CDR2 (germline): SGHDN, FVKESK.